This record covers a single T cell receptor beta chain. Its specificity is unknown. Just one base apart from a much larger clone, this may be a read error. The entry originates in a study of T-cell reconstitution after alpha-beta-depleted transplantation in children. The germline V gene has CDR1 SGHTA and CDR2 FQGNSA. V shed 8 bases and J 5 bases; nucleotides not matched to a gene: 7. The CDR3 is 13 amino acids. Unique molecular identifiers were built into the TCRbeta library. TCRdb itself ran the PCR reads through MiXCR, one entry per CDR3 protein. The data contain 200,000 to 300,000 distinct CDR3 sequences, roughly 25% of them seen just once; the ten biggest clones take up 2% to 3%. Study-level findings and limits: Approximately two months post-transplant, alpha-beta T cells reportedly originated from several hundred expanded graft clones. From newly produced T cells came most of the T-cell counts and diversity one year after transplant.

The gene calls are TRBV7-2 and TRBJ1-1; 8 bases map to TRBD1. The sample here was PBMCs, taken before TCRalphabeta/CD19-depleted stem cell transplant. This receptor was obtained from a girl aged 2 to 10 with Fanconi anemia, due to receive a stem cell transplant. The CDR3 is CASGRGLWTEAFF. The CDR3 DNA sequence: TGTGCCAGCGGCAGGGGGCTATGGACTGAAGCTTTCTTT.